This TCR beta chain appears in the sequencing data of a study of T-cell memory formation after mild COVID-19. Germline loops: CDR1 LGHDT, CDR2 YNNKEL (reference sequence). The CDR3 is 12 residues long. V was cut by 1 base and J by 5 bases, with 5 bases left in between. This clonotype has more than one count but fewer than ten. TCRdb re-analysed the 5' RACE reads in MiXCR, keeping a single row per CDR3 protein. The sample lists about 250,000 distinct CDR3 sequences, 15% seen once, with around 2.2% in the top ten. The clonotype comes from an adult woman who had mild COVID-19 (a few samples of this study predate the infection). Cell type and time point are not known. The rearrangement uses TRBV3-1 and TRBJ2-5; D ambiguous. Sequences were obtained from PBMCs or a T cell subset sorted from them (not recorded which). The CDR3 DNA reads TGTGCCAGCAGCCAAGTTACCGAGACCCAGTACTTC. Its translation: CASSQVTETQYF.